This T cell receptor (beta chain) was sequenced during a study of T cells in placental villitis. Study-wide results and limits: Some captured T cells may have been decidual rather than villous, especially in controls. Placentae with villitis of unknown etiology showed clonal expansion, median clonality around 0.057 versus control approximately 0.006. Bulk sequencing could not separate T cell subsets or maternal from fetal cells. Each placenta with villitis of unknown etiology had largely its own expanded clones.

Note on this clone: Antigen specificity is unknown.

Some ten placentae had high-grade villitis of unknown etiology. The libraries were made with immunoSEQ v4. Some clones are missing from TCRdb's copy, which holds only in-frame ones; the method was immunoSEQ multiplex PCR. The sample shows about 860 clones, around four fifths of them seen only once. The source of this sequence is a human patient with villitis of unknown etiology; the placental T cells may come from both mother and fetus. Material for sequencing was placental tissue containing maternal and fetal cells.

The CDR3 region is CASLGQAFTDTQYF. DNA for the CDR3: TGTGCCAGCCTGGGACAGGCATTCACAGATACGCAGTATTTT. The gene calls are TRBV25-1 and TRBJ2-3, with 8 bases identical to TRBD1. Germline CDR1 MGHDK, CDR2 SYGVNS. This CDR3 contains 14 residues. Trimming removed 8 bases from V and 2 bases from J; junction bases left unmatched: 6.